This is a list of T cell receptor beta chains from one sample in a study of shared clonotypes between healthy human individuals. Profiled with immunoSEQ multiplex PCR; TCRdb holds only in-frame clones, not every one. The table includes around 610,000 clones, approximately 96% detected once. The sequencing input was naive CD8+ T cells sorted from blood. These receptor sequences come from a woman aged 30 to 39 in good health. The CDR3 runs from the conserved cysteine through the conserved F or W.

CDR3 protein: CASSGRTGGPSGANVLTF
J gene: TRBJ2-6
V gene: TRBV27

CDR3 protein: CASSADRVVFF
J gene: TRBJ1-4
V gene: TRBV2

CDR3 protein: CASSISGTGANVLTF
J gene: TRBJ2-6
V gene: TRBV19

CDR3 protein: CASSVAEPNTQYF
J gene: TRBJ2-3
V gene: TRBV9

CDR3 protein: CASSPRTGSTDTQYF
J gene: TRBJ2-3
V gene: TRBV5-1

CDR3 protein: CSVGSGNHNEQFF
J gene: TRBJ2-1
V gene: TRBV29-1

CDR3 protein: CASSLIGNEQFF
J gene: TRBJ2-1
V gene: TRBV28

CDR3 protein: CASSSTGPTYEQYF
J gene: TRBJ2-7
V gene: TRBV27

CDR3 protein: CASSLTSAYEQYF
J gene: TRBJ2-7
V gene: TRBV5-1

CDR3 protein: CASSVQGLQETQYF
J gene: TRBJ2-5
V gene: TRBV9

CDR3 protein: CASSQDVVSYEQYF
J gene: TRBJ2-7
V gene: TRBV4-2

CDR3 protein: CASSSIRADNEQFF
J gene: TRBJ2-1
V gene: TRBV11-2

CDR3 protein: CASSLSAGEAFGELFF
J gene: TRBJ2-2
V gene: TRBV27

CDR3 protein: CASSLSGRANEQFF
J gene: TRBJ2-1
V gene: TRBV27

CDR3 protein: CASSPRGYTGELFF
J gene: TRBJ2-2
V gene: TRBV7-8

CDR3 protein: CASSATTRNEQFF
J gene: TRBJ2-1
V gene: TRBV9

CDR3 protein: CASSLDKSGQRIHGYTF
J gene: TRBJ1-2
V gene: TRBV7-9

CDR3 protein: CASSMSGGEQFF
J gene: TRBJ2-1
V gene: TRBV19

CDR3 protein: CASSQKVGGYNSPLHF
J gene: TRBJ1-6
V gene: TRBV4-2

CDR3 protein: CASSAGTGELCAFF
J gene: TRBJ1-1
V gene: TRBV11-1

CDR3 protein: CASRSGGSSYNEQFF
J gene: TRBJ2-1
V gene: TRBV6-6

CDR3 protein: CASSVDRRNTEAFF
J gene: TRBJ1-1
V gene: TRBV9

CDR3 protein: CASSLRWGYEQYF
J gene: TRBJ2-7
V gene: TRBV5-6

CDR3 protein: CAWSVWGLGNTIYF
J gene: TRBJ1-3
V gene: TRBV30

CDR3 protein: CASSSPGQVSWGTEAFF
J gene: TRBJ1-1
V gene: TRBV5-5

CDR3 protein: CASSSWSGANVLTF
J gene: TRBJ2-6
V gene: TRBV6-6

CDR3 protein: CASSEGGYEQYF
J gene: TRBJ2-7
V gene: TRBV10-2

CDR3 protein: CATNSGFSNQPQHF
J gene: TRBJ1-5
V gene: TRBV15

CDR3 protein: CASSSHGRDELGSEQFF
J gene: TRBJ2-1
V gene: TRBV27

CDR3 protein: CASSHLTGYNEQFF
J gene: TRBJ2-1
V gene: TRBV28

CDR3 protein: CASSPRHPGDHEQYF
J gene: -
V gene: TRBV9

CDR3 protein: CASSEAPRAGRNQPQHF
J gene: TRBJ1-5
V gene: TRBV6-1

CDR3 protein: CATSRDGSLSF
J gene: TRBJ2-7
V gene: TRBV15

CDR3 protein: CASSEAMTDRGGYTF
J gene: TRBJ1-2
V gene: TRBV2

CDR3 protein: CASSPRAPGSKLLAKNIQYF
J gene: TRBJ2-4
V gene: TRBV4-1

CDR3 protein: CASSFNRNTEAFF
J gene: TRBJ1-1
V gene: TRBV27

CDR3 protein: CSVVRGGTEAFF
J gene: TRBJ1-1
V gene: TRBV29-1

CDR3 protein: CASSLTSGSTGELFF
J gene: TRBJ2-2
V gene: TRBV13

CDR3 protein: CASSPGTEIYEQYF
J gene: TRBJ2-7
V gene: TRBV9

CDR3 protein: CASRFEFRLGSGANVLTF
J gene: TRBJ2-6
V gene: TRBV28

CDR3 protein: CASSFLAGGYFLDTQYF
J gene: TRBJ2-3
V gene: TRBV7-9

CDR3 protein: CASSWASGANVLTF
J gene: TRBJ2-6
V gene: TRBV5-6

CDR3 protein: CASSLDRRLNTEAFF
J gene: TRBJ1-1
V gene: TRBV5-1

CDR3 protein: CASSQLDMISYNEQFF
J gene: TRBJ2-1
V gene: TRBV5-8

CDR3 protein: CASSLGSGELFF
J gene: TRBJ2-2
V gene: TRBV28

CDR3 protein: CAWGIGLQFF
J gene: TRBJ2-1
V gene: TRBV30

CDR3 protein: CASSHELATNYEQYF
J gene: TRBJ2-7
V gene: TRBV27

CDR3 protein: CASSLGGTRGHEQYF
J gene: -
V gene: TRBV11-2

CDR3 protein: CASSLWIGSTNEKLFF
J gene: TRBJ1-4
V gene: TRBV27

CDR3 protein: CASSPRGLAGNEQFF
J gene: TRBJ2-1
V gene: TRBV14

CDR3 protein: CASSLTSGTYNEQFF
J gene: TRBJ2-1
V gene: TRBV5-6